This is a list of T cell receptor beta chains from one sample in a study of radiation and T cells in renal cell carcinoma. Here immunoSEQ multiplex PCR was the method, and the copy in TCRdb shows in-frame clones only, minus some. The sample contains about 95,000 clones, about 88% of which appear only once. The sample was blood, taken from a patient whose treatment included radiotherapy and nephrectomy. The receptors derive from a man between 50 and 59 years old with renal cell carcinoma. The CDR3 runs from the conserved cysteine through the conserved F or W. The order of the fields is V gene, J gene, clone size, D gene, CDR3 protein, CDR3 DNA. The D gene is left open where the match is weak. Not every row has a clone size; where given, it reads once, few, many or a size class.

v_gene: TRBV28
j_gene: TRBJ2-2
abundance: NA
d_gene: NA
CDR3aa: CASLISRDTATGELFF
CDR3nt: TGTGCCAGCTTAATATCGAGGGACACGGCCACCGGGGAGCTGTTTTTT

v_gene: TRBV5-1
j_gene: TRBJ2-1
abundance: once
d_gene: TRBD2
CDR3aa: CASSFGLAGGIISYNEQFF
CDR3nt: TGCGCCAGCAGCTTTGGACTAGCGGGGGGGATAATCTCCTACAATGAGCAGTTCTTC

v_gene: TRBV7-8
j_gene: TRBJ1-5
abundance: NA
d_gene: TRBD1
CDR3aa: CASSSDRFNQPQHF
CDR3nt: TGTGCCAGCAGTTCGGACAGGTTTAACCAGCCCCAGCATTTT

v_gene: TRBV29-1
j_gene: TRBJ1-1
abundance: NA
d_gene: NA
CDR3aa: CSAPRGSNENTEAFF
CDR3nt: TGCAGCGCCCCTAGGGGATCCAATGAAAACACTGAAGCTTTCTTT

v_gene: TRBV7-9
j_gene: TRBJ1-3
abundance: once
d_gene: NA
CDR3aa: CASSQNTIYF
CDR3nt: TGTGCCAGCAGCCAAAACACCATATATTTT

v_gene: TRBV28
j_gene: TRBJ1-1
abundance: NA
d_gene: NA
CDR3aa: CASSLWSLGTEAFF
CDR3nt: TGTGCCAGCAGTTTGTGGAGCCTCGGTACTGAAGCTTTCTTT

v_gene: TRBV6-5
j_gene: TRBJ2-2
abundance: once
d_gene: TRBD2
CDR3aa: CASRTSGSFSGELFF
CDR3nt: TGTGCCAGCCGGACTAGCGGGAGTTTCTCCGGGGAGCTGTTTTTT

v_gene: TRBV7-8
j_gene: TRBJ2-7
abundance: NA
d_gene: NA
CDR3aa: CASSLGSYEQYF
CDR3nt: TGTGCCAGCAGCTTAGGGTCCTACGAGCAGTACTTC

v_gene: TRBV29-1
j_gene: TRBJ2-1
abundance: NA
d_gene: NA
CDR3aa: CSVSGTGNEQFF
CDR3nt: TGCAGCGTTTCCGGGACGGGCAATGAGCAGTTCTTC

v_gene: TRBV7-3
j_gene: TRBJ2-7
abundance: NA
d_gene: TRBD1
CDR3aa: CASSLATGAEQYF
CDR3nt: TGTGCCAGCAGCTTAGCTACAGGGGCAGAGCAGTACTTC

v_gene: TRBV28
j_gene: TRBJ1-1
abundance: NA
d_gene: NA
CDR3aa: CASSSAGLDKNTEAFF
CDR3nt: TGTGCCAGCAGTTCCGCCGGGTTGGATAAGAACACTGAAGCTTTCTTT

v_gene: TRBV19
j_gene: TRBJ1-4
abundance: NA
d_gene: NA
CDR3aa: CASSSSGGEKLFF
CDR3nt: TGTGCCAGTAGCTCCTCCGGCGGTGAAAAACTGTTTTTT